This T cell receptor beta chain was documented in a study of blood T cells in healthy people across ages. With regard to this clonotype: As yet, its antigen is unknown.

General study findings and limits: It was held that the diversity estimates obtained from one million T cells were underestimates.

The total RNA that was extracted per sample amounted to at least 5 micrograms. Through a sample-barcoded 5' primer and a J-beta primer mix, a second PCR was run for roughly 6 to 11 cycles. Through a template-switch adaptor with 12 random nucleotides, each cDNA molecule received a tag. TCRdb reanalysed the 5' RACE reads using MiXCR and keeps one entry per CDR3 protein. The sample lists approximately 800,000 distinct CDR3 sequences; about 55% were seen once. J was trimmed by 3 bases and V by 6 bases; bases with no gene match: 7. CDR1 MNHEY and CDR2 SMNVEV come from the germline V gene (reference sequence). The CDR3 is made up of 15 amino acids.

Sequenced sample: blood. The V gene is TRBV27, the J gene TRBJ2-5, with 10 bases fitting TRBD2. The sequence came from a man older than 75 in good health. CDR3 nucleotides: TGTGCCAGCAGCCTTGGACTAGCGGATAAAGAGACCCAGTACTTC. Protein sequence: CASSLGLADKETQYF.